The 17 T cell receptor beta chains presented below share a single source sample, sequenced in a study of blood T cells in healthy people across ages. Sample-barcoded 5' priming and a J-beta primer mix drove a second PCR of about 6 to 12 cycles. TCRdb re-derived calls from the 5' RACE reads in MiXCR, one entry per CDR3 protein. The profile shows approximately 900,000 distinct CDR3 sequences, around 48% of them singletons. Material for sequencing was blood. The receptor set was obtained from a man younger than 40 in good health.

This clonotype was recorded a few times. The V call is TRBV6-1, the J call TRBJ2-7, with TRBD2 matching over 7 bases. The CDR3 is made up of 14 amino acids. Germline CDR1 reads MNHNS; CDR2 reads SASEGT. Trimming at V came to 6 bases and at J to 3 bases, leaving 8 bases not matched to a gene. The CDR3 here is CASRVTSSNYEQYF. In DNA form, the CDR3 reads TGTGCCAGCAGGGTGACTAGCTCCAACTACGAGCAGTACTTC.

The genes are TRBV4-1 and TRBJ2-1, with a possible D match to TRBD1 (6 bases). The V gene's germline CDR1 is MGHRA and CDR2 YSYEKL. Trimming shortened V by 1 base and J by 12 bases, and 13 bases separated the two germline ends. The CDR3 contains 13 residues. As DNA, the CDR3 is TGCGCCAGCAGCCAAGCCGCGCAACAGGGGCAGTTCTTC. This sequence encodes CASSQAAQQGQFF.

This chain links TRBV3-1 with TRBJ2-7; TRBD2 matches at 8 bases. Germline-derived CDR1 and CDR2 are LGHDT and YNNKEL (reference sequence). Trimming removed 3 bases from V and 0 bases from J; junction bases left unmatched: 4. CDR3 length: 15 amino acids. The CDR3 nucleotides read TGTGCCAGCAGCCAGATAGCGGGGCCCTCCTACGAGCAGTACTTC. Amino acid sequence: CASSQIAGPSYEQYF.

This clonotype was seen a single time. The chain carries TRBV4-1 and TRBJ2-1, with D unresolved. V lost 0 bases and J 6 bases, leaving 9 bases between the germline ends. Germline CDR1 MGHRA, CDR2 YSYEKL. The CDR3 consists of 14 residues. CDR3 nucleotide sequence: TGCGCCAGCAGCCAAGAGGCTACCGCCAATGAGCAGTTCTTC. Protein sequence: CASSQEATANEQFF.

This rearrangement joins TRBV4-2 to TRBJ1-4, with D possibly being TRBD1 (6 bases). Trimming shortened V by 4 bases and J by 3 bases, and 12 bases separated the two germline ends. The CDR3 is 15 amino acids. The germline CDR1 and CDR2 sequences are LGHNA and YNFKEQ. The CDR3 region has the DNA TGTGCCAGCAGCCCCGGGGGGACACCTAATGAAAAACTGTTTTTT. The encoded protein is CASSPGGTPNEKLFF.

The CDR3 spells CATVQANYGYTF. The CDR3 nucleotides read TGTGCCACCGTACAGGCTAACTATGGCTACACCTTC. The chain joins TRBV28 to TRBJ1-2, with D perhaps TRBD1 (5 bases). In germline, CDR1 is MDHEN, CDR2 SYDVKM. CDR3 length equals 12 residues. V was clipped by 10 bases and J by 0 bases, with 9 bases between them.

The V and J genes are TRBV20-1 and TRBJ2-2; 8 bases match TRBD1. J was trimmed by 4 bases and V by 6 bases; bases with no gene match: 7. Germline-derived CDR1 and CDR2 are DFQATT and SNEGSKA (reference sequence). The CDR3 has 14 residues. The CDR3 sequence: CSALTGGSTGELFF. CDR3 in DNA: TGCAGTGCCCTCACAGGGGGTTCCACCGGGGAGCTGTTTTTT.

This clonotype was seen only a few times. A much bigger clone sits one base away, suggesting this may be a read error. The chain combines TRBV6-4 with TRBJ2-7; 7 bases fit TRBD1. The germline V gene has CDR1 MRHNA and CDR2 SNTAGT. With 4 bases clipped from V and 7 bases from J, the junction kept 7 bases outside the gene matches. This CDR3 is built from 13 residues. CDR3 loop: CASSATGDHEQYF. CDR3 nucleotide sequence: TGTGCCAGCAGTGCAACAGGGGACCATGAGCAGTACTTC.

This clonotype was observed a few times. This chain joins TRBV7-9 and TRBJ1-6; no clear D. Germline lookup yields CDR1 SEHNR and CDR2 FQNEAQ (reference sequence). This CDR3 is built from 15 residues. Between the trimmed V and J ends, which lost 10 bases and 3 bases, there was a span of 16 bases. CDR3: CATKEGEFYNSPLHF. The CDR3 DNA sequence: TGTGCCACCAAAGAAGGAGAATTCTATAATTCACCCCTCCACTTT.

The DNA for the CDR3 is TGCAGTACAAGGGGGACTAGAAATACAGATACGCAGTATTTT. Translation gives CSTRGTRNTDTQYF. The chain recombines TRBV20-1 with TRBJ2-3; 8 positions agree with TRBD2. Per the germline V gene, CDR1 is DFQATT and CDR2 is SNEGSKA (reference sequence). The CDR3 extends over 14 amino acids. V trimming: 8 bases; J trimming: 3 bases; junction bases outside the gene matches: 10.

This clonotype was recorded once. The genes are TRBV4-1 and TRBJ1-2, with 9 bases aligning to TRBD1. V dropped 1 base and J dropped 5; count of bases not matched to a gene: 11. The CDR3 runs 17 residues. Germline V gene sequence: CDR1 MGHRA, CDR2 YSYEKL. DNA for the CDR3: TGCGCCAGCAGCCAAGGGGAAGGGACAGGGTCGCGTTATGGCTACACCTTC. Residues: CASSQGEGTGSRYGYTF.

About this clonotype itself: At one of its ends the junction is not consistent with the germline gene, which may arise from a read error. The gene calls are TRBV3-1 and TRBJ2-1, with 7 nucleotides matching TRBD1. Germline V CDR1 and CDR2: LGHDT, YNNKEL (reference sequence). This CDR3 spans 17 amino acids. The CDR3 DNA is TGTGCCAGCAGCCAAGGAGCTGGCAGGGGGTTCCACAATGAGCAGTTCTTT. This sequence encodes CASSQGAGRGFHNEQFF.

This chain links TRBV14 with TRBJ2-1; no clear D. The CDR3 is made up of 14 amino acids. From germline, CDR1 is SGHDN and CDR2 FVKESK. V shed 4 bases and J shed 3 bases, with 10 bases lying between them. CDR3 in DNA: TGTGCCAGCAGCCTGGGGTGGATCTACAATGAGCAGTTCTTC. Its translation is CASSLGWIYNEQFF.

The chain has TRBV14 and TRBJ2-1, with D possibly TRBD1 on 5 matching bases. Trimming removed 1 base at V and 9 bases at J, with 13 bases between. The CDR3 is 14 amino acids. Germline CDR1 and CDR2: SGHDN and FVKESK. For the CDR3, the DNA is TGTGCCAGCAGCCAAGGGACACGATGGTCTGAGCAGTTCTTC. Translating it yields CASSQGTRWSEQFF. Based on the CDR3 plus reference TRBV14 and TRBJ2-1, the full variable domain is EAGVTQFPSHSVIEKGQTVTLRCDPISGHDNLYWYRRVMGKEIKFLLHFVKESKQDESGMPNNRFLAERTGGTYSTLKVQPAELEDSGVYFCASSQGTRWSEQFFGPGTRLTVL.

About this clonotype: At one end, the junction sequence differs from germline, possibly due to a read error. The chain uses TRBV6-6 and TRBJ1-6; 8 bases match TRBD1. Germline CDR1 and CDR2: MNHNY and SVGAGI (reference sequence). This CDR3 is 15 amino acids long. This CDR3 is CASSYSNGQGSPLQF. CDR3 in DNA: TGTGCCAGCAGTTACTCGAATGGACAGGGTTCACCCCTCCAATTT.

The chain's CDR3 is CASSTTEGSTQYF. Here the CDR3 DNA reads TGTGCCAGCAGCACGACGGAGGGGTCTACCCAGTACTTC. V and J are TRBV9 and TRBJ2-7, with a possible D match to TRBD2 (6 bases). CDR3 length: 13 residues. Trimming left V 4 bases short and J 10 bases short, with 18 bases between. From germline, CDR1 is SGDLS and CDR2 YYNGEE.

This clonotype has more than one count but fewer than ten. The chain recombines TRBV27 with TRBJ2-3; D call uncertain. V dropped 4 bases and J dropped 0 bases, with 11 bases sitting between them. This CDR3 contains 15 residues. The germline gives CDR1 MNHEY, CDR2 SMNVEV (reference sequence). CDR3 coding DNA: TGTGCCAGCAGTTCTTTTGTCTACAGCACAGATACGCAGTATTTT. Amino acid sequence: CASSSFVYSTDTQYF.